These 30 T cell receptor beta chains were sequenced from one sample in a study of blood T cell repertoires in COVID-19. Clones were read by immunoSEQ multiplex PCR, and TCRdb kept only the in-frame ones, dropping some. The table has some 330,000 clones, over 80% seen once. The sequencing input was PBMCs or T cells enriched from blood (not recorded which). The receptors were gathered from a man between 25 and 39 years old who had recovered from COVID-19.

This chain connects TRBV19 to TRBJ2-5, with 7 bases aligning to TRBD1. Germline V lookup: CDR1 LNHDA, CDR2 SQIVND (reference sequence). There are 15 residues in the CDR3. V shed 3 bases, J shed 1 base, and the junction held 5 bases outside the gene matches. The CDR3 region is CASSIGGTVQETQYF. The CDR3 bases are TGTGCCAGTAGTATTGGTGGGACAGTCCAAGAGACCCAGTACTTC.

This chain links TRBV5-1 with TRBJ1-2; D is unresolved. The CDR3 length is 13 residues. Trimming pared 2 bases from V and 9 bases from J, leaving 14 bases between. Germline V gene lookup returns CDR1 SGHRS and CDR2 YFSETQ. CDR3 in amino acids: CASSLTDLGSYTF. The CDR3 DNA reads TGCGCCAGCAGCTTAACTGACCTCGGGAGCTACACCTTC.

The CDR3 sequence is CAWSAGETQYF. In DNA form, the CDR3 reads TGTGCCTGGAGTGCGGGAGAGACCCAGTACTTC. This chain joins TRBV30 and TRBJ2-5, with no clear D. V gave up 1 base and J gave up 4 bases, with 4 bases separating them. This CDR3 comprises 11 residues. Looked up from germline, CDR1 is GTSNPN and CDR2 is SVGIG (reference sequence).

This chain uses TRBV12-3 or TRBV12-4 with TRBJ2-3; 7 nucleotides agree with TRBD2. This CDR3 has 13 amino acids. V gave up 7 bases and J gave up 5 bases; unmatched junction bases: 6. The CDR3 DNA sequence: TGTGCCAGCACTAGACTAGCCGAAGATACGCAGTATTTT. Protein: CASTRLAEDTQYF.

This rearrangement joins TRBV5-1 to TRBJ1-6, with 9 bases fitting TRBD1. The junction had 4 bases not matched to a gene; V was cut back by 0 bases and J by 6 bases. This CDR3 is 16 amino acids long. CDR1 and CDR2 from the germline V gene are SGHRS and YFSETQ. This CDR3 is CASSLEGQGRNSPLHF. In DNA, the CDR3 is TGCGCCAGCAGCTTGGAGGGACAGGGACGTAATTCACCCCTCCACTTT.

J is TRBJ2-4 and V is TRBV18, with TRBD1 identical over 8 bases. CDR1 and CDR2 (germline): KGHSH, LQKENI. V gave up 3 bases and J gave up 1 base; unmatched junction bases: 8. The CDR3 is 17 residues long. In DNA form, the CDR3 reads TGTGCCAGCTCACCCTCGTCAGGGGGCGAGGCCAAAAACATTCAGTACTTC. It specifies CASSPSSGGEAKNIQYF.

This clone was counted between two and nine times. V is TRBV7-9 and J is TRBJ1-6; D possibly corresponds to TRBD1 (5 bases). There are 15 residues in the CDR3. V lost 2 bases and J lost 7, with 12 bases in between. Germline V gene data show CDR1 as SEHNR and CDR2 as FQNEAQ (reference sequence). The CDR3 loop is CASSLFGQGNSPLHF. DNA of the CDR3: TGTGCCAGCAGCTTATTCGGCCAGGGAAATTCACCCCTCCACTTT.

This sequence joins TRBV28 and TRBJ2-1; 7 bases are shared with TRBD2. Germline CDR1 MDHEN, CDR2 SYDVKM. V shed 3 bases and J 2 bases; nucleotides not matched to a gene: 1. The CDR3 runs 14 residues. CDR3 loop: CASSLSGAYNEQFF. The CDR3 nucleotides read TGTGCCAGCAGTTTGAGCGGGGCCTACAATGAGCAGTTCTTC.

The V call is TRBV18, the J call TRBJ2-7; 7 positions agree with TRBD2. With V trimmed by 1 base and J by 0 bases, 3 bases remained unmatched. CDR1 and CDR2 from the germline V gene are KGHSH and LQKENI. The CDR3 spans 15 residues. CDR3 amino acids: CASSPRSGPSYEQYF. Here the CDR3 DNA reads TGTGCCAGCTCACCACGTAGCGGGCCCTCCTACGAGCAGTACTTC.

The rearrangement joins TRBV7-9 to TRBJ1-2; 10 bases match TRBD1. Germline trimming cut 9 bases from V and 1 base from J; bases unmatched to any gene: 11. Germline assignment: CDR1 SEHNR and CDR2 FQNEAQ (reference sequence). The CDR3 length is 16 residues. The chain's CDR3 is CASSDRGEGGNYGYTF. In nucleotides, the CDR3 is TGTGCCAGTTCGGACAGGGGGGAGGGCGGTAACTATGGCTACACCTTC.

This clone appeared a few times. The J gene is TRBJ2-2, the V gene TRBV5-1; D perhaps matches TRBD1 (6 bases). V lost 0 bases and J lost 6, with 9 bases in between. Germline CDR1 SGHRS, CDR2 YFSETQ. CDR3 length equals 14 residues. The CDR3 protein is CASSLDTGSGELFF. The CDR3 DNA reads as TGCGCCAGCAGCTTGGACACAGGGTCCGGGGAGCTGTTTTTT.

This chain's CDR3 is CASSLPPSDEQFF. In DNA form, the CDR3 reads TGTGCCAGCAGTTTACCCCCCTCGGATGAGCAGTTCTTC. The genes are TRBV12-3 or TRBV12-4 and TRBJ2-1; D not certain. This CDR3 contains 13 residues. V was clipped by 2 bases and J by 8 bases, with 10 bases between them.

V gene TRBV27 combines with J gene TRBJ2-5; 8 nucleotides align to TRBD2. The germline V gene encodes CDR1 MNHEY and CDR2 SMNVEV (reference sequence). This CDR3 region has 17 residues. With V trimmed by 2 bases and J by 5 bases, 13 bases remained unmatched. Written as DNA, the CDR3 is TGTGCCAGCAGTTTACGAGCGGGGGACCAAAGTCGGGAGACCCAGTACTTC. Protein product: CASSLRAGDQSRETQYF.

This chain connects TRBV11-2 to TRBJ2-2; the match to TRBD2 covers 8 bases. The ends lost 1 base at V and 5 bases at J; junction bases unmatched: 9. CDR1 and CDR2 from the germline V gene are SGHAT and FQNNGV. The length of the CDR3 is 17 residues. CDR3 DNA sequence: TGTGCCAGCAGCTTAGTGGTATGGACTAGCAAGACCGGGGAGCTGTTTTTT. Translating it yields CASSLVVWTSKTGELFF.

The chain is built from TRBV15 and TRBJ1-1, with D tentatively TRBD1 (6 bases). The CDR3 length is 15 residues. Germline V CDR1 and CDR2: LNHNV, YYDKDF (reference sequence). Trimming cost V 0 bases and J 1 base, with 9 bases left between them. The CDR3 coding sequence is TGTGCCACCAGCAGAGATCAGGGGACGAACACTGAAGCTTTCTTT. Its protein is CATSRDQGTNTEAFF.

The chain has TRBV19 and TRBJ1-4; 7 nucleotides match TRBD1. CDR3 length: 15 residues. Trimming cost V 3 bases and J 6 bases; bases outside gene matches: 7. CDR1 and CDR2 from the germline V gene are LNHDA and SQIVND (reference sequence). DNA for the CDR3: TGTGCCAGTAGTATTCCGGGAGGGGGCCATGAAAAACTGTTTTTT. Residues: CASSIPGGGHEKLFF.

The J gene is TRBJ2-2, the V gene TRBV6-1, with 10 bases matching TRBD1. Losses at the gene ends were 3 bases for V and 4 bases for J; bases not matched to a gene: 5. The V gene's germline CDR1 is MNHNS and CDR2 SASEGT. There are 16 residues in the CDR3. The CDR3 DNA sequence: TGTGCCAGCAGTGAGGGACAGGGGAGAATCACCGGGGAGCTGTTTTTT. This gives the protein CASSEGQGRITGELFF.

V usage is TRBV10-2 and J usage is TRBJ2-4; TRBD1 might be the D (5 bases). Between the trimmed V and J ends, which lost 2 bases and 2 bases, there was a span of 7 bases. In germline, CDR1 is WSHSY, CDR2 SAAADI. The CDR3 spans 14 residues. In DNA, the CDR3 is TGCGCCAGCAGTGAGCCAGGGTCCAAAAACATTCAGTACTTC. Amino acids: CASSEPGSKNIQYF.

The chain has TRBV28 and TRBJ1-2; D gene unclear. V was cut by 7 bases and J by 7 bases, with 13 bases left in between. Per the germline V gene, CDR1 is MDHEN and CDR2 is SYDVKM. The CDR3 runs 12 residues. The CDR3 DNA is TGTGCCAGCAACTTAGTAGCTGGTGGCTACACCTTC. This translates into CASNLVAGGYTF.

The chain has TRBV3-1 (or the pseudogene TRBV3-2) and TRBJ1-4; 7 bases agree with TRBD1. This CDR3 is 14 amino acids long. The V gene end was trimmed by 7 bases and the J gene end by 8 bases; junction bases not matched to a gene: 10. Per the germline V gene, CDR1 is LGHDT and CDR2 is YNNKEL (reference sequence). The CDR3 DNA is TGTGCCAGCACATACAGGGGACGGGAAGAAAAACTGTTTTTT. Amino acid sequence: CASTYRGREEKLFF.

The CDR3 sequence: CASSPGQGNTIYF. In DNA, the CDR3 is TGTGCCAGCAGCCCCGGACAGGGAAACACCATATATTTT. The chain links TRBV7-9 to TRBJ1-3; maybe TRBD1 (6 bases). Deletions cut 5 bases from V and 4 bases from J, with 9 bases between. This CDR3 contains 13 residues. The germline V gene encodes CDR1 SEHNR and CDR2 FQNEAQ (reference sequence).

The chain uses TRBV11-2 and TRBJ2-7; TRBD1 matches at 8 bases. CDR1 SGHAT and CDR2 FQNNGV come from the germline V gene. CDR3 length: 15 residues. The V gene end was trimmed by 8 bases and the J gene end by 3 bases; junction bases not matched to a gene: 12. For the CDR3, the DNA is TGTGCCAGCGGATCCGCCGGGACAGGTATCTACGAGCAGTACTTC. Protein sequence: CASGSAGTGIYEQYF.

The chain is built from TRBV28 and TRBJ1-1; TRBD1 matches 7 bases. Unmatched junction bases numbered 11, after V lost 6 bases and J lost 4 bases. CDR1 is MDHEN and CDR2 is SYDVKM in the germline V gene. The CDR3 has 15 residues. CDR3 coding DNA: TGTGCCAGCAGCACGACAGGGTCTTATACCACTGAAGCTTTCTTT. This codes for CASSTTGSYTTEAFF.

CDR3 coding DNA: TGTGCCAGTAGTTCCACGGGACAGCCAAATTCACCCCTCCACTTT. It specifies CASSSTGQPNSPLHF. The chain combines TRBV19 with TRBJ1-6; 7 positions agree with TRBD1. The J segment lost 7 bases and the V segment lost 5 bases, leaving 8 bases of the junction unmatched. CDR3 length: 15 amino acids. Germline CDR1 and CDR2: LNHDA and SQIVND (reference sequence).

CDR3 DNA: TGTGCCAGCAAGGGACAGGGACTAAGCTACACCTTC. Translating gives CASKGQGLSYTF. The chain uses TRBV19 and TRBJ1-2; 9 bases match TRBD1. The CDR3 runs 12 residues. V dropped 9 bases and J dropped 9; count of bases not matched to a gene: 8. The germline V gene encodes CDR1 LNHDA and CDR2 SQIVND (reference sequence).

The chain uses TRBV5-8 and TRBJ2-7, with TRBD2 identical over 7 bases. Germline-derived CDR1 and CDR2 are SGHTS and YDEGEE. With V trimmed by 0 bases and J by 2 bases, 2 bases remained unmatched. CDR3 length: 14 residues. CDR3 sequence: CASSLGGGPYEQYF. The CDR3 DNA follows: TGTGCCAGCAGCTTGGGCGGGGGACCCTACGAGCAGTACTTC.

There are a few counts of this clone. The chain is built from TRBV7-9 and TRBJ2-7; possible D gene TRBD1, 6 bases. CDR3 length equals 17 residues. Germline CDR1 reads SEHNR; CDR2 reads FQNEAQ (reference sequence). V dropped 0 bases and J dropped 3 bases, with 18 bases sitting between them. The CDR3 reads CASSLAQPGQNFYEQYF. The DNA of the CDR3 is TGTGCCAGCAGCTTAGCACAACCCGGACAGAATTTCTACGAGCAGTACTTC.

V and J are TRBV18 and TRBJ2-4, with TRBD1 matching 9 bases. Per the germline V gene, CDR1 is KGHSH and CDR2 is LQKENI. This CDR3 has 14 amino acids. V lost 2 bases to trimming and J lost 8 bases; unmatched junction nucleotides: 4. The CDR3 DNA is TGTGCCAGCTCACCAGTAGGACAGGGGCACATTCAGTACTTC. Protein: CASSPVGQGHIQYF. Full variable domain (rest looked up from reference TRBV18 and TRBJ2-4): NAGVMQNPRHLVRRRGQEARLRCSPMKGHSHVYWYRQLPEEGLKFMVYLQKENIIDESGMPKERFSAEFPKEGPSILRIQQVVRGDSAAYFCASSPVGQGHIQYFGAGTRLSVL.

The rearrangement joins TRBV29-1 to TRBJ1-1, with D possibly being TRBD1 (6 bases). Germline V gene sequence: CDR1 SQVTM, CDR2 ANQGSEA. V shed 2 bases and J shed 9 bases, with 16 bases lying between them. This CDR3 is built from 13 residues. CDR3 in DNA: TGCAGCGTTGAAAGTTGGGCAGGGGAGAAAGCTTTCTTT. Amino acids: CSVESWAGEKAFF.

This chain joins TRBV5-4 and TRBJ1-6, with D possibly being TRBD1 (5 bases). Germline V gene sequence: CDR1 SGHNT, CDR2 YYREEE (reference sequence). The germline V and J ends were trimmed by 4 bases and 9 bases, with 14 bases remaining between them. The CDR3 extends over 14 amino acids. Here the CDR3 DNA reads TGTGCCAGCAGCGCCGACAGACAGTTTTCACCCCTCCACTTT. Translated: CASSADRQFSPLHF.